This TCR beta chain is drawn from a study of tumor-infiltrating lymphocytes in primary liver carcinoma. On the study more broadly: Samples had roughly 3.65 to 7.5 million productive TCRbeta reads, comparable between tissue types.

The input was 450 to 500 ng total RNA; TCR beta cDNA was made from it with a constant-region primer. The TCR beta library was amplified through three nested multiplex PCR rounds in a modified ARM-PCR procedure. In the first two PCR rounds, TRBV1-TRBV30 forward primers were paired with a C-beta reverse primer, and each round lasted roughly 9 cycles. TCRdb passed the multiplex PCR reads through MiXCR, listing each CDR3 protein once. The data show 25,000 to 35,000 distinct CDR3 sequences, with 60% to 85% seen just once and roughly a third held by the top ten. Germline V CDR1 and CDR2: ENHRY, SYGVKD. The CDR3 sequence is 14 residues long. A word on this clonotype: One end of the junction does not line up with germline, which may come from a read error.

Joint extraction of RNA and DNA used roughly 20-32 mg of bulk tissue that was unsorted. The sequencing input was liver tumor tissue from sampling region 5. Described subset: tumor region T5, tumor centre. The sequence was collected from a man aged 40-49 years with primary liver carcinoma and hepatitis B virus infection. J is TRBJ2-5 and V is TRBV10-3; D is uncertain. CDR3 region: CAINERAVQETQYF. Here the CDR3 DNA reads TGTGCCATCAATGAACGGGCAGTCCAAGAGACCCAGTATTTC.